These 13 T cell receptor beta chains came from one sample sequenced in a study of blood T cell repertoires in COVID-19. Assay used: immunoSEQ multiplex PCR; TCRdb lists only in-frame clones, some missing. The repertoire includes tens of thousands of clones, 80% to 90% of them detected once, and roughly 8.8% sits in the top ten. The sequencing sample was made of peripheral blood. The receptor source for this set is a young man with acute or convalescent COVID-19.

V gene TRBV4-1 combines with J gene TRBJ1-4, with TRBD1 as a possible D gene (5 bases). The germline V and J ends were trimmed by 2 bases and 13 bases, with 14 bases remaining between them. Germline lookup yields CDR1 MGHRA and CDR2 YSYEKL. The CDR3 totals 13 residues. The CDR3 nucleotides read TGCGCCAGCAGCCAAACAGGCGGGGAGGGACTGTTTTTT. Its protein product is CASSQTGGEGLFF.

The chain combines TRBV21-1 with TRBJ1-3. TRBV21-1 is a known pseudogene. CDR3 length: 18 residues. For the CDR3, the DNA is TGTGCCAGCAGCAAAGAAAGGATGAGGGTGAGCTCTGGAAACACCATATATTTT. It translates to CASSKERMRVSSGNTIYF.

This clone was counted between two and nine times. The chain carries TRBV3-1 (or the pseudogene TRBV3-2) and TRBJ1-1; D is uncertain. This CDR3 is built from 13 residues. V lost 8 bases and J 1 base, leaving 11 bases between the germline ends. CDR1 and CDR2 from the germline V gene are LGHDT and YNNKEL (reference sequence). This chain's CDR3 is CASQLTGNTEAFF. CDR3 DNA: TGTGCCAGCCAGCTGACGGGGAACACTGAAGCTTTCTTT.

In this sample, this clone turned up once. The chain links TRBV19 to TRBJ1-4; D remains unclear. Germline V CDR1 and CDR2: LNHDA, SQIVND (reference sequence). V dropped 5 bases and J dropped 8 bases, with 15 bases sitting between them. This CDR3 spans 14 amino acids. The DNA of the CDR3 is TGTGCCAGTAGTGTCACTAGTGGAATCGAAAAACTGTTTTTT. Protein: CASSVTSGIEKLFF.

This sequence joins TRBV2 and TRBJ1-5, with D unresolved. Germline V lookup: CDR1 SNHLY, CDR2 FYNNEI. V gave up 7 bases and J gave up 4 bases, with 11 bases separating them. The CDR3 is 13 residues long. CDR3: CASTRDINQPQHF. CDR3 bases: TGTGCCAGCACCAGAGACATTAATCAGCCCCAGCATTTT.

The chain combines TRBV27 with TRBJ2-1; 7 bases are shared with TRBD2. The V gene's germline CDR1 is MNHEY and CDR2 SMNVEV (reference sequence). The trim removed 5 bases at V and 9 bases at J, leaving 7 bases unmatched. The length of the CDR3 is 13 residues. The CDR3: CASSPRTSSEQFF. CDR3 coding DNA: TGTGCCAGCAGTCCTAGGACTAGTTCTGAGCAGTTCTTC.

The chain carries TRBV4-3 and TRBJ1-2; the match to TRBD1 covers 7 bases. Trimming took 2 bases from V and 4 from J; bases not matched to a gene: 1. CDR1 is LGHNA and CDR2 is YSLEER in the germline V gene. This CDR3 comprises 13 residues. The CDR3 is CASSQQGGYGYTF. The CDR3 bases are TGCGCCAGCAGCCAACAGGGGGGCTATGGCTACACCTTC.

This clone was recorded once. The rearrangement uses TRBV6-5 and TRBJ2-1; possible D gene TRBD1, 6 bases. Trimming stripped 6 bases from V and 4 bases from J, with 7 bases between. The CDR3 totals 12 residues. Germline CDR1 and CDR2: MNHEY and SVGAGI. The CDR3 DNA sequence: TGTGCCAGCAGACAGGGTTACAATGAGCAGTTCTTC. Amino acids: CASRQGYNEQFF.

V usage is TRBV5-1 and J usage is TRBJ1-6, with 10 bases aligning to TRBD1. V lost 4 bases and J lost 7; bases outside the gene matches: 5. The CDR3 sequence is 15 residues long. CDR1 is SGHRS and CDR2 is YFSETQ in the germline V gene. The CDR3 here is CASSKGQGLNSPLHF. CDR3 DNA: TGCGCCAGCAGCAAGGGACAGGGGTTGAATTCACCCCTCCACTTT.

The V call is TRBV10-3, the J call TRBJ2-5; TRBD2 matches at 12 bases. The germline CDR1 and CDR2 sequences are ENHRY and SYGVKD. CDR3 length: 17 residues. After removal of 2 bases from V and 3 bases from J, the junction contained 7 bases not matched to a gene. CDR3 protein: CAISEVPSGRAEETQYF. CDR3 DNA sequence: TGTGCCATCAGTGAGGTCCCTAGCGGGAGGGCCGAAGAGACCCAGTACTTC.

This clone is medium-sized in the sample. Other DNA sequences in the sample encode the same CDR3. The CDR3, as DNA: TGTGCCAGCAGCCAGCCGGGACACCCACGGGACAATGAGCAGTTCTTC. It translates to CASSQPGHPRDNEQFF. The chain couples TRBV7-9 to TRBJ2-1; D might be TRBD1 (6 bases). The CDR3 is 16 amino acids. Germline lookup yields CDR1 SEHNR and CDR2 FQNEAQ (reference sequence). V was cut by 5 bases and J by 5 bases, with 19 bases left in between.

The genes are TRBV13 and TRBJ1-1, with D possibly being TRBD1 (6 bases). Between the trimmed V and J ends, which lost 1 base and 1 base, there was a span of 7 bases. Germline CDR1 is PRHDT and CDR2 is FYEKMQ (reference sequence). The CDR3 runs to 14 residues. CDR3 DNA sequence: TGTGCCAGCAGCTTAGCCAGGGGGAACACTGAAGCTTTCTTT. Encoded protein: CASSLARGNTEAFF.

The chain couples TRBV7-8 to TRBJ2-3; D is ambiguous. Deletions cut 1 base from V and 8 bases from J, with 7 bases between. Per germline, CDR1 SGHVS and CDR2 FQNEAQ. This CDR3 is 12 amino acids long. The CDR3 spells CASSLGFSTQYF. In DNA form, the CDR3 reads TGTGCCAGCAGCTTAGGTTTCTCTACGCAGTATTTT.